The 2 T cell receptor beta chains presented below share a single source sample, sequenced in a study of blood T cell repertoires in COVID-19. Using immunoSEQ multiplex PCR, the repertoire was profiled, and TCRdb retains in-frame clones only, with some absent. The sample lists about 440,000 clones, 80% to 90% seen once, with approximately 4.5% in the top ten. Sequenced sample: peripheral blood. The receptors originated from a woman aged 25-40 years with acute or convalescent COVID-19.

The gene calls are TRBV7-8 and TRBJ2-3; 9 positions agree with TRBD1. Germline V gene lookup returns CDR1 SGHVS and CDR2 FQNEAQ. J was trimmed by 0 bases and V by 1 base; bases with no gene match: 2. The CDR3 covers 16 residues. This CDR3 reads CASSLVTGGSTDTQYF. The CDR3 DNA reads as TGTGCCAGCAGCTTAGTCACAGGGGGCAGCACAGATACGCAGTATTTT.

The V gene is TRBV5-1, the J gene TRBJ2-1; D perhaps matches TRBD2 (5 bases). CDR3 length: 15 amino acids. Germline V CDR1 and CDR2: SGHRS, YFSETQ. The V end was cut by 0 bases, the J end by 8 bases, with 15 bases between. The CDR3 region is CASSLVGSRRDEQFF. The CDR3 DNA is TGCGCCAGCAGCTTGGTGGGGTCACGGCGGGATGAGCAGTTCTTC.